This TCR beta chain was found in a study of cytomegalovirus exposure and HLA in healthy donors. As for the study in general: The same platform was used for the 130 or so validation repertoires and the 600 to 700 first-cohort repertoires, a later analysis reported.

Clones were sequenced by immunoSEQ multiplex PCR, and TCRdb holds only the in-frame ones, with some missing. This table has under 300,000 clones, roughly 85% appearing once. The study, taken as a whole, reports: The study recorded 150 to 200 TCR beta chains that were cytomegalovirus-associated.

Donors were drawn from the approximately 130-subject validation cohort, separate from the approximately 700-subject first cohort. The CDR3 runs to 13 residues. J gave up 8 bases and V 6 bases, and 8 bases lay outside the gene matches. Germline CDR1 reads SGHTA; CDR2 reads FQGTGA. Concerning this clone itself: Its antigen is not identified.

The TCR originated in a woman younger than 30 in good health and CMV-seronegative. The J gene is TRBJ1-1, the V gene TRBV7-3, with 8 bases identical to TRBD1. Sequencing was done on a sample of PBMCs. The CDR3 protein is CASSLSRGQEAFF. CDR3 DNA sequence: TGTGCCAGCAGTCTATCCAGGGGGCAAGAAGCTTTCTTT.